This T cell receptor (beta chain) was sequenced for a study of beta chain features in type 1 diabetes. The whole isolated RNA underwent reverse transcription, so sequencing captured expressed TCRB transcripts. Assay: immunoSEQ multiplex PCR; the TCRdb copy retains only in-frame clones and omits some. Here the sample spans around 300,000 clones, around 10% being singletons. The TCR comes from a woman aged 30 to 39 in good health. The specimen sequenced was naive CD4+ T cells from blood.

CDR3 nucleotides: TGTGCCACCAGCAGAGATAAACCGGGACTAGCTTCGTCCTACGAGCAGTACTTC. This encodes CATSRDKPGLASSYEQYF. The chain uses TRBV15 and TRBJ2-7; 9 nucleotides agree with TRBD2. Germline trimming cut 0 bases from V and 1 base from J; bases unmatched to any gene: 10. The CDR3 totals 18 residues. CDR1 and CDR2 (germline): LNHNV, YYDKDF (reference sequence).